These T cell receptor beta chains were read from a single sample in a study of T cell responses to AZD1222 COVID-19 vaccine. Clones were read by immunoSEQ multiplex PCR, and TCRdb kept only the in-frame ones, dropping some. This sample yields about 110,000 clones, of which nearly 90% are seen a single time; approximately 3% belongs to the top ten. The sequences come from peripheral blood, collected on day 0 of AZD1222 vaccination. Receptors were obtained from an adult in good health. Each CDR3 is given with its conserved first and last residue. D genes are given only for firm matches. Clone size appears in some rows only: once, few, many, or a class for an expanded clone.

TRBV6-6	-	TRBJ1-2	TRBD1	TGTGCCAGCACCTTACCCCAGGGGGCGCGTAGCTATGGCTACACCTTC	CASTLPQGARSYGYTF
TRBV7-9	-	TRBJ1-2	-	TGTGCCAGCAGCTTGCAGGGGAACGGCTACACCTTC	CASSLQGNGYTF
TRBV4-2	-	TRBJ2-1	TRBD2	TGTGCCAGCAGCCAAGAGCGGGAGGCCCGCCATGAGCAGTTCTTC	CASSQEREARHEQFF
TRBV5-1	-	TRBJ2-7	TRBD2	TGCGCCAGCAGCTTGGCCGGAGCGATAGCGGGCGACGAGCAGTACTTC	CASSLAGAIAGDEQYF
TRBV18	-	TRBJ2-1	TRBD2	TGTGCCAGCTCACACCAGTTAAAGAGCGGGAGTGGGAATGAGCAGTTCTTC	CASSHQLKSGSGNEQFF
TRBV29-1	-	TRBJ2-7	TRBD1	TGCAGCGTTCATGGACAGGGGGGGTACGAGCAGTACTTC	CSVHGQGGYEQYF
TRBV21-1	few	TRBJ1-5	-	TGTGCCAGCAGCAAAGTTCACAGGGGGTCGCATGGGGAGATGGGCAATCAGCCCCAGCATTTT	CASSKVHRGSHGEMGNQPQHF
TRBV19	-	TRBJ1-2	-	TGTGCCAGTACCCCGGGGGCCGCGTATGGCTACACCTTC	CASTPGAAYGYTF
TRBV21-1	-	TRBJ2-7	-	TGTGCCAGAACTGCCAGACCGGGCGAGCAGTACTTC	CARTARPGEQYF
TRBV5-1	-	TRBJ2-5	-	TGCGCCAGCAGCATTGAGGCAGGGCAAGAGACCCAGTACTTC	CASSIEAGQETQYF
TRBV7-2	-	TRBJ2-5	-	TGTGCCAGCAGCTTCTCGGGGACTCAAGAGACCCAGTACTTC	CASSFSGTQETQYF
TRBV21-1	-	TRBJ2-1	-	TGTGCCAGCAGCGCCTTGACTAGCCCCTTGCCCTACAATGAGCAGTTCTTC	CASSALTSPLPYNEQFF
TRBV7-2	-	TRBJ1-2	-	TGTGCCAGCAGCTTAGATAGTACAGGACATAATGGCTACACCTTC	CASSLDSTGHNGYTF
TRBV15	-	TRBJ1-1	-	TGTGCCACCAGCAGACCCTGGGACACCTTGAACACTGAAGCTTTCTTT	CATSRPWDTLNTEAFF
TRBV6-1	-	TRBJ1-2	-	TGTGCCAGCAGTGAAACAGGCCTCAAGACCTTC	CASSETGLKTF
TRBV11-2	once	TRBJ2-7	-	TGTGCCAGCAGCCGGAGAACGGCTGGCGAGCAGTACTTC	CASSRRTAGEQYF
TRBV5-1	-	TRBJ2-1	-	TGCGCCAGCAGCTTGTCATCGAGGGTGGATGAGCAGTTCTTC	CASSLSSRVDEQFF
TRBV3-1/TRBV3-2	-	TRBJ2-1	TRBD2	TGTGCCAGCAGCCAAGGCCCTAGCGGGGGGTATGAGCAGTTCTTC	CASSQGPSGGYEQFF
TRBV7-3	-	TRBJ2-1	TRBD1	TGTGCCAGCAGCTTATCCCCCAGGACAGGTGTTGGATCTCCTTACAATGAGCAGTTCTTC	CASSLSPRTGVGSPYNEQFF
TRBV7-8	-	TRBJ1-6	TRBD1	TGTGCCAGCAGCCCTGACACGGGACAGGGGAATTCACCCCTCCACTTT	CASSPDTGQGNSPLHF
TRBV10-1	few	TRBJ1-2	-	TGCGCCAGCACCCGCATGAGTAACCTTGGGAATGGCTACACCTTC	CASTRMSNLGNGYTF
TRBV6-2/TRBV6-3	-	TRBJ2-7	-	TGTGCCAGCAGCCTGGGGGGTTATGACTCCTACGAGCAGTACTTC	CASSLGGYDSYEQYF
TRBV3-1/TRBV3-2	once	TRBJ2-3	TRBD2	TGTGCCAGCAGCCACCGACTAGCGGGAGGGAGAGATACGCAGTATTTT	CASSHRLAGGRDTQYF
TRBV11-1	-	TRBJ2-2	-	TGTGCCAGCAGCCAGACTAGGAGTAACACCGGGGAGCTGTTTTTT	CASSQTRSNTGELFF
TRBV11-3	-	TRBJ2-7	-	TGTGCCAGCAGCCCCGGAAGAGGGTCATCACAAGAGCAGTACTTC	CASSPGRGSSQEQYF
TRBV3-1/TRBV3-2	-	TRBJ1-4	-	TGTGCCAGCAGCCAAGACCCGTTGAGGGGGTCCACTAATGAAAAACTGTTTTTT	CASSQDPLRGSTNEKLFF
TRBV3-1/TRBV3-2	-	TRBJ2-1	-	TGTGCCAGCAGCCAGGGCTGGAGAGGCGATGAGCAGTTCTTC	CASSQGWRGDEQFF
TRBV19	-	TRBJ1-2	-	TGTGCCAGTAGTATCCTGAACAGGGACCATGGCTACACCTTC	CASSILNRDHGYTF
TRBV28	few	TRBJ1-1	-	TGTGCCAGCAGATCCGGGACTCCCTTCGCGGCTTTCTTT	CASRSGTPFAAFF
TRBV9	-	TRBJ1-4	-	TGTGCCAGCAGCCTCTCCGCCCGGGACTCCCTAGAGAGGGAAAAACTGTTTTTT	CASSLSARDSLEREKLFF
TRBV19	few	TRBJ1-4	TRBD1	TGTGCCAGTAGTCCGCAGGGGGGAGGAGAAAAACTGTTTTTT	CASSPQGGGEKLFF
TRBV29-1	-	TRBJ1-5	-	TGCAGCGTCCGCGCGGGGCTAAATCAGCCCCAGCATTTT	CSVRAGLNQPQHF
TRBV6-1	-	TRBJ2-7	-	TGTGCCAGCAGTGAATCCGGAGCCTACGAGCAGTACTTC	CASSESGAYEQYF
TRBV29-1	-	TRBJ2-3	-	TGCAGCGTGGAGCCCGGGAGCACAGATACGCAGTATTTT	CSVEPGSTDTQYF
TRBV7-2	few	TRBJ1-5	TRBD1	TGTGCCAGCAGCCCGAGAGGGGGACAGAGCAATCAGCCCCAGCATTTT	CASSPRGGQSNQPQHF
TRBV7-3	-	TRBJ1-1	TRBD1	TGTGCCAGCAGCAGGGGGCGTCGCGCTGAAGCTTTCTTT	CASSRGRRAEAFF
TRBV3-1/TRBV3-2	-	TRBJ1-2	-	TGTGCCAGCAGCCAAGATTCGGGGGGCTACACCTTC	CASSQDSGGYTF
TRBV4-2	few	TRBJ1-4	TRBD1	TGTGCCAGCAGCCAAGATAAAGGGACAGGGGGTCTACGGGAAAAACTGTTTTTT	CASSQDKGTGGLREKLFF
TRBV19	-	TRBJ1-5	-	TGTGCCAGTAGTATCAGGGCGGGTCAGCCCCAGCATTTT	CASSIRAGQPQHF
TRBV6-1	-	TRBJ1-1	-	TGTGCCAGCAGTGAAGTGGGGGGGGAAGGCACTGAAGCTTTCTTT	CASSEVGGEGTEAFF